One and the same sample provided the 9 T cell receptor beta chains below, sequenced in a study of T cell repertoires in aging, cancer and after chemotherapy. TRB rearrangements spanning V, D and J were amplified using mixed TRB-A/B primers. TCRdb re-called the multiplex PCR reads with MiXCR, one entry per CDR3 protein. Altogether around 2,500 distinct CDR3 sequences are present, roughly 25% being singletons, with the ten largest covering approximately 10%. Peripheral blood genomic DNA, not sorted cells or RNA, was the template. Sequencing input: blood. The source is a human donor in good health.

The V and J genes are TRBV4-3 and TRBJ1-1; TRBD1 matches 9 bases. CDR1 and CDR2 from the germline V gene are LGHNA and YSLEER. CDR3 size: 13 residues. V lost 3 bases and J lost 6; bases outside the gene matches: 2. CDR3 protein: CASSQGQGPEAFF. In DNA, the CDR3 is TGCGCCAGCAGCCAGGGACAGGGCCCTGAAGCTTTCTTT.

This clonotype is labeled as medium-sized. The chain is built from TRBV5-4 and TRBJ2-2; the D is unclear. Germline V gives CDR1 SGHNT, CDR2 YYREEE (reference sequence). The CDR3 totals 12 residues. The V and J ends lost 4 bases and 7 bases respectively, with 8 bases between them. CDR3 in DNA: TGTGCCAGCAGCCCCCCGAGCGGGGAGCTGTTTTTT. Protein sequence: CASSPPSGELFF. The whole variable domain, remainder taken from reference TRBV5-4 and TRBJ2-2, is ETGVTQSPTHLIKTRGQQVTLRCSSQSGHNTVSWYQQALGQGPQFIFQYYREEENGRGNFPPRFSGLQFPNYSSELNVNALELDDSALYLCASSPPSGELFFGEGSRLTVL.

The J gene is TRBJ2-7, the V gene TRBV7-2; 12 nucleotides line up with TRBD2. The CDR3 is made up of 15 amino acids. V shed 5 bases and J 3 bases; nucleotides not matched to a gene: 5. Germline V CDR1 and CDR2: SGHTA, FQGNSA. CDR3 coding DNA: TGTGCCAGCAGCCAAGAACTAGCGGGGGGCTACGAGCAGTACTTC. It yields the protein CASSQELAGGYEQYF.

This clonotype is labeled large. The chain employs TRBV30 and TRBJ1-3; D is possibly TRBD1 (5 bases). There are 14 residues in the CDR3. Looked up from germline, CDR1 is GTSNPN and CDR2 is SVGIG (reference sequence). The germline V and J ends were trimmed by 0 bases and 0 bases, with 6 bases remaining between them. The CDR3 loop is CAWSVGRSGNTIYF. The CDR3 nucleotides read TGTGCCTGGAGTGTGGGACGCTCTGGAAACACCATATATTTT.

The CDR3 region is CSAREASRGLSSYEQYF. The CDR3, as DNA: TGCAGTGCTAGAGAGGCTAGCAGGGGCCTTAGCTCCTACGAGCAGTACTTC. The chain employs TRBV20-1 and TRBJ2-7; possible D gene TRBD1, 6 bases. The germline gives CDR1 DFQATT, CDR2 SNEGSKA (reference sequence). CDR3 length: 17 amino acids. V was pared by 0 bases and J by 0 bases, with 18 bases between.

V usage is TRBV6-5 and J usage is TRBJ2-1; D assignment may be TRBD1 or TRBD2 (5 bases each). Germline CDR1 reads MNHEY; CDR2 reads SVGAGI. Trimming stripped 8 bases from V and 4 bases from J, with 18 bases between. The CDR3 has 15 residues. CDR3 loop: CASASRQGGYNEQFF. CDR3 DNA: TGTGCCAGCGCGAGTAGGCAGGGCGGGTACAATGAGCAGTTCTTC.

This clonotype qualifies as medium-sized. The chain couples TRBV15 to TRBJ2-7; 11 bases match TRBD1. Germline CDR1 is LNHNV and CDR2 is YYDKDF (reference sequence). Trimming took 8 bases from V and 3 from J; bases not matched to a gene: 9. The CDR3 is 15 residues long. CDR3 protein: CATRLTGTGGYEQYF. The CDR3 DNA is TGTGCCACCCGCCTCACCGGGACAGGGGGCTACGAGCAGTACTTC.

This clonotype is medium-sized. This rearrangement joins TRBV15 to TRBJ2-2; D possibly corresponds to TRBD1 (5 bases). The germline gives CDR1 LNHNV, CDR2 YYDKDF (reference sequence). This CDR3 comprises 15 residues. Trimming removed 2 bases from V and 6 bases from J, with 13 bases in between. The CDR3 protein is CATSRWQGSPGELFF. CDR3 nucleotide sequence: TGTGCCACCAGCAGATGGCAGGGTAGCCCCGGGGAGCTGTTTTTT. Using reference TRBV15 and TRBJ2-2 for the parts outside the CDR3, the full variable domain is DAMVIQNPRYQVTQFGKPVTLSCSQTLNHNVMYWYQQKSSQAPKLLFHYYDKDFNNEADTPDNFQSRRPNTSFCFLDIRSPGLGDTAMYLCATSRWQGSPGELFFGEGSRLTVL.

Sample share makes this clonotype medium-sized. In DNA, the CDR3 is TGTGCCAGCACTAACGGGGGGGGGACCGGGGAGCTGTTTTTT. This translates into CASTNGGGTGELFF. The rearrangement links TRBV6-1 to TRBJ2-2, with 8 bases that match TRBD2. Germline V lookup: CDR1 MNHNS, CDR2 SASEGT. The CDR3 contains 14 residues. The V and J ends lost 7 bases and 5 bases, in that order; junction bases with no gene match: 6.